Listed here is a single T cell receptor beta chain. Its antigen is currently unknown. This sample is part of a study of T cells expressing NK-cell markers. Study-level findings and limits: Each of about 6 donors carried dominant NKG2C+ clonotypes accounting for about 1.0-7.0% of CD8+ T cells.

TCRdb reprocessed the 5' RACE reads, keeping one entry per CDR3 protein, no DNA. The record lists some 190,000 distinct CDR3 sequences, of which the ten most abundant hold 20% to 25%. The germline CDR1 and CDR2 sequences are SGHDT and YYEEEE. This CDR3 region has 14 residues. Sequencing used blood T cells: a sorted CD56 or NKG2C T cell subset, CD4+ or CD8+ T cells, or bulk PBMC T cells (not recorded which). This clonotype was sampled from a man aged 18 to 69 in good health. The genes are TRBV5-6 and TRBJ2-5; with no DNA, the TCRdb D assignment of TRBD1 cannot be verified. CDR3 region: CASSWSGTKETQYF.